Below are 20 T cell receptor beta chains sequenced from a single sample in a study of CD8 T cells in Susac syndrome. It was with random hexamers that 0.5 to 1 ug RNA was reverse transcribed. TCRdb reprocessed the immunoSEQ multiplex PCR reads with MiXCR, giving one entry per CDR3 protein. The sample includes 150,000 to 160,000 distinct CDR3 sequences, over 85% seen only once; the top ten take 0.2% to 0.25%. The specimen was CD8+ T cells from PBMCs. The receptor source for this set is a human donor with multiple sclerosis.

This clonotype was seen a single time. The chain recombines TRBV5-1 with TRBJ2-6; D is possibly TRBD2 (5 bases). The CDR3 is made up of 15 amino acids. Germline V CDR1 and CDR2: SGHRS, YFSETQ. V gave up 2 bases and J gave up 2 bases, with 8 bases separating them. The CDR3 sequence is CASSFGLTGANVLTF. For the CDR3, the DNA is TGCGCCAGCAGCTTCGGACTTACTGGGGCCAACGTCCTGACTTTC.

The CDR3 DNA reads TGTGCCTGGAGTACTACAGACTTGAGGATCTATGGCTACACCTTC. It codes for CAWSTTDLRIYGYTF. This chain joins TRBV30 and TRBJ1-2, with D unclear. Deletions cut 2 bases from V and 4 bases from J, with 17 bases between. The germline CDR1 and CDR2 sequences are GTSNPN and SVGIG (reference sequence). The CDR3 runs to 15 residues.

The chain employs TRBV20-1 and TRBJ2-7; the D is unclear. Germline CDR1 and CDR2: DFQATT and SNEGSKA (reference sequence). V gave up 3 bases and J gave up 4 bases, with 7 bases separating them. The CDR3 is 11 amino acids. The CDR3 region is CSASVGYEQYF. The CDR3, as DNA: TGCAGTGCTAGTGTCGGGTACGAGCAGTACTTC.

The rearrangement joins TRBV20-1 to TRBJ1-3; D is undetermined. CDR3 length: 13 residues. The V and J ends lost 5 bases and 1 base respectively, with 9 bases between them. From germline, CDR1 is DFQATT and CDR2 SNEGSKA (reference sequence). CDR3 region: CSAPRVSGNTIYF. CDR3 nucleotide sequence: TGCAGTGCTCCTAGGGTTTCTGGAAACACCATATATTTT.

The CDR3 protein is CASSPAGTGYQPQHF. For the CDR3, the DNA is TGTGCCAGCAGCCCCGCCGGGACAGGGTATCAGCCCCAGCATTTT. J is TRBJ1-5 and V is TRBV7-9; 9 bases align to TRBD1. Trimming removed 5 bases from V and 5 bases from J; junction bases left unmatched: 7. The germline CDR1 and CDR2 sequences are SEHNR and FQNEAQ (reference sequence). The CDR3 extends over 15 amino acids.

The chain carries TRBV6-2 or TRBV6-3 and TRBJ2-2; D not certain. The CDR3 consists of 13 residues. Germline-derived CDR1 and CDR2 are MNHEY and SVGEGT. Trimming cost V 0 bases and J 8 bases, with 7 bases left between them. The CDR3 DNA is TGTGCCAGCAGTTACTCGAGTCAGGGGGAGCTGTTTTTT. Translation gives CASSYSSQGELFF.

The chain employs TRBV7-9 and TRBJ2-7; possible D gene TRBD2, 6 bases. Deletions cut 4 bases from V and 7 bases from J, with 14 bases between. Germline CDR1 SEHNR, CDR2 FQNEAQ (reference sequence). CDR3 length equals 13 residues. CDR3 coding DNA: TGTGCCAGCAGCTCGGGACTCGAAGTTGAGCAGTACTTC. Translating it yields CASSSGLEVEQYF.

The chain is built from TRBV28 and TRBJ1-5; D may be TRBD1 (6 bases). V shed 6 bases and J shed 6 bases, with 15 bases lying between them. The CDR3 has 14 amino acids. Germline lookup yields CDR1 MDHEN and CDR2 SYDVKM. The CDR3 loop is CASSSQGTAQPQHF. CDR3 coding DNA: TGTGCCAGCAGCTCACAGGGTACCGCTCAGCCCCAGCATTTT.

CDR3 DNA: TGCGCCAGCAGCCAGGGGGCGGCGGGGGTGGAGACCCAGTACTTC. Translation: CASSQGAAGVETQYF. The gene calls are TRBV4-1 and TRBJ2-5; TRBD2 is a possible D gene (7 bases). The CDR3 loop spans 15 amino acids. CDR1 is MGHRA, CDR2 YSYEKL, per germline. V lost 3 bases, J lost 5 bases, and 16 bases lay in between.

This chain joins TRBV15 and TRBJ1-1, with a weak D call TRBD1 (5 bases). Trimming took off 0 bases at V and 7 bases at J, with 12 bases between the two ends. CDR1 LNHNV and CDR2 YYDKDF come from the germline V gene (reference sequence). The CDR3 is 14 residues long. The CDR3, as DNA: TGTGCCACCAGCAGAGATCGGGGCCCCGATGAAGCTTTCTTT. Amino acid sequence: CATSRDRGPDEAFF.

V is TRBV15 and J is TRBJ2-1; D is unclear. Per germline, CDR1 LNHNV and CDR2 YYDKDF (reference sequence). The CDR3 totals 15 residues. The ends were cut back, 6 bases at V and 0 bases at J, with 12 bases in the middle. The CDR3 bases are TGTGCCACCAGTCCCGACTTTAGCTCCTACAATGAGCAGTTCTTC. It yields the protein CATSPDFSSYNEQFF.

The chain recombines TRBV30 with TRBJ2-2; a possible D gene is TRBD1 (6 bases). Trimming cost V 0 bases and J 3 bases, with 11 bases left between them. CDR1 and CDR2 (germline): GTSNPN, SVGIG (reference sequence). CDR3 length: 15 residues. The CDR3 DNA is TGTGCCTGGAGTGTACTTCGGACAGACACCGGGGAGCTGTTTTTT. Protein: CAWSVLRTDTGELFF.

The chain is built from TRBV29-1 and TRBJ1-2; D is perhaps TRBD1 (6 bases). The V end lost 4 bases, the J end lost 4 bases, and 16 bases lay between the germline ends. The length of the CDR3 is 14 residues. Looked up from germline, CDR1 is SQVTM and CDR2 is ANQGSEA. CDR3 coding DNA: TGCAGCGTTGGATCAGGGGAATTCGGCTATGGCTACACCTTC. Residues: CSVGSGEFGYGYTF.

The CDR3 bases are TGTGCCAGCAGAGACACAGGGAGGAGGAACTATGGCTACACCTTC. The encoded protein is CASRDTGRRNYGYTF. The chain combines TRBV13 with TRBJ1-2, with TRBD1 as a possible D gene (6 bases). The V gene's germline CDR1 is PRHDT and CDR2 FYEKMQ (reference sequence). This CDR3 spans 15 amino acids. The V end lost 6 bases, the J end lost 2 bases, and 16 bases lay between the germline ends.

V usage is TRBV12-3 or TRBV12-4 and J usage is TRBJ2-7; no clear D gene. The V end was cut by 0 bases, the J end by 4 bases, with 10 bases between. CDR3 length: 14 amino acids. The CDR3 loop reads CASSLALGGYEQYF. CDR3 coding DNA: TGTGCCAGCAGTTTAGCGTTAGGCGGATACGAGCAGTACTTC.

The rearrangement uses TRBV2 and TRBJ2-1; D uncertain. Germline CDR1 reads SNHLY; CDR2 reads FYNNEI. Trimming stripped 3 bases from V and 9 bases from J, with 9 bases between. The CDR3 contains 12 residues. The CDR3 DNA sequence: TGTGCCAGCAGTGAGTCAACCATTGAGCAGTTCTTC. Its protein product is CASSESTIEQFF. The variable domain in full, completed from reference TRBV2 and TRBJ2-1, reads EPEVTQTPSHQVTQMGQEVILRCVPISNHLYFYWYRQILGQKVEFLVSFYNNEISEKSEIFDDQFSVERPDGSNFTLKIRSTKLEDSAMYFCASSESTIEQFFGPGTRLTVL.

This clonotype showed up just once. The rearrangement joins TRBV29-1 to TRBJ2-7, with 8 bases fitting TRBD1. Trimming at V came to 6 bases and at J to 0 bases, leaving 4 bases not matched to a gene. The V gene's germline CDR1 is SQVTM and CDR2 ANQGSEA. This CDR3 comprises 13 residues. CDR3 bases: TGCAGCGTCTCAGGGGGCAGCTCCTACGAGCAGTACTTC. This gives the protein CSVSGGSSYEQYF.

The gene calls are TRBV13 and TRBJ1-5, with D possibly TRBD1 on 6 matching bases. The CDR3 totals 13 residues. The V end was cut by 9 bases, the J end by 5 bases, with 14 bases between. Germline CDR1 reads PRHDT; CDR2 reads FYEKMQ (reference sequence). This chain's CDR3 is CASNTRGYQPQHF. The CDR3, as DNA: TGTGCCAGTAACACCAGGGGCTATCAGCCCCAGCATTTT.

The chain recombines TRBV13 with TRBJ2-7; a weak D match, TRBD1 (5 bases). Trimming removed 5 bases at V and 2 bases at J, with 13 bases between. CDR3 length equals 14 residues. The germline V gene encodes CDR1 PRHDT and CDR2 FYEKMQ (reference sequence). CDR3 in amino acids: CASSRSGRAYEQYF. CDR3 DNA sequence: TGTGCCAGCAGCCGGTCGGGCAGGGCCTACGAGCAGTACTTC.

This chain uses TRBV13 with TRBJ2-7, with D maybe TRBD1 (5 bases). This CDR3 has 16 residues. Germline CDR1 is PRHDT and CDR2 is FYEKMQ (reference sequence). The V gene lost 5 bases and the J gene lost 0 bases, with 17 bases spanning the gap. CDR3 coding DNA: TGTGCCAGCAGCGGCTCCAGGGTTAGGAGCTCCTACGAGCAGTACTTC. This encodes CASSGSRVRSSYEQYF.